This T cell receptor (beta chain) stems from a study of blood T cell repertoires in COVID-19. Study as a whole: The analysed material was cDNA or gDNA that came from T cells, B-cell-depleted T cells, or PBMCs.

Participant ages covered about 18 to 95 years across around 25 US areas. Which cohort a participant joined came from the clinical history participants gave. Cohort 3 donors were reported recovered after two negative PCRs, clearance, or symptom resolution. CDR1 is ENHRY and CDR2 is SYGVKD in the germline V gene. The length of the CDR3 is 12 residues. V gave up 8 bases and J gave up 1 base, with 6 bases separating them. This clone has more than one count but fewer than ten. Data came from immunoSEQ multiplex PCR; TCRdb stores just in-frame clones and leaves some out. The profile shows approximately 290,000 clones, more than 80% of them singletons.

The sample consisted of PBMCs or T cells enriched from blood (not recorded which). V and J are TRBV10-3 and TRBJ1-5; D call uncertain. This clonotype was sampled from a woman aged 30 to 39 who had recovered from COVID-19. For the CDR3, the DNA is TGTGCCATCTTTCAGAGCAATCAGCCCCAGCATTTT. Its translation: CAIFQSNQPQHF.